These T cell receptor beta chains were read from a single sample in a study of blood T cell repertoires in COVID-19. Sequencing was performed with immunoSEQ multiplex PCR; in TCRdb, only in-frame clones are kept and a portion is missing. The data hold 200,000 to 250,000 clones, with roughly 88% observed a single time. Sequencing was done on a sample of PBMCs or T cells enriched from blood (not recorded which). The receptors come from a woman between 40 and 55 years old with acute COVID-19. Both conserved end residues are part of each CDR3. D genes are given only for firm matches. The listing skips clone size in some rows; elsewhere it reads once, few, many or a size class.

clone size	D gene	J gene	V gene	CDR3 protein	CDR3 DNA
-	-	TRBJ1-2	TRBV19	CASSIDSLYGYTF	TGTGCCAGTAGTATCGACAGTCTCTATGGCTACACCTTC
-	TRBD1	TRBJ1-1	TRBV19	CASRSPDRGRTEAFF	TGTGCCAGTAGAAGCCCTGACAGGGGGAGGACTGAAGCTTTCTTT
-	TRBD2	TRBJ2-5	TRBV19	CASSMRLAGEETQYF	TGTGCCAGTAGTATGAGACTAGCGGGGGAAGAGACCCAGTACTTC
-	TRBD1	TRBJ1-5	TRBV7-2	CASSLGQGYNQPQHF	TGTGCCAGCAGCTTGGGACAGGGGTACAATCAGCCCCAGCATTTT
-	-	TRBJ1-4	TRBV5-1	CASSFTATNEKLFF	TGCGCCAGCAGCTTCACTGCAACTAATGAAAAACTGTTTTTT
few	-	TRBJ1-2	TRBV7-8	CASSPMGAGIRGYTF	TGTGCCAGCAGCCCAATGGGGGCAGGGATCCGTGGCTACACCTTC
few	-	TRBJ1-2	TRBV2	CASSVNPGTPDGYTF	TGTGCCAGCAGTGTTAATCCCGGGACTCCAGATGGCTACACCTTC
-	TRBD1	TRBJ1-6	TRBV25-1	CASSGDRGLSYNSPLHF	TGTGCCAGCAGTGGGGACAGGGGCCTCTCCTATAATTCACCCCTCCACTTT
many	TRBD1	TRBJ2-1	TRBV7-9	CASSSTGVVGYNEQFF	TGTGCCAGCAGTTCCACAGGGGTCGTTGGGTACAATGAGCAGTTCTTC
-	TRBD1	TRBJ1-2	TRBV10-1	CASSEGTGEDGYTF	TGCGCCAGCAGTGAGGGGACAGGGGAAGATGGCTACACCTTC
-	-	TRBJ1-4	TRBV5-1	CASSLGRTTNEKLFF	TGCGCCAGCAGCTTGGGCCGGACTACTAATGAAAAACTGTTTTTT
-	TRBD1	TRBJ1-1	TRBV10-3	CAISADRSGGEAFF	TGTGCCATCAGCGCGGACAGGAGCGGAGGTGAAGCTTTCTTT
once	TRBD1	TRBJ1-1	TRBV2	CASSVGTGGTEAFF	TGTGCCAGCAGTGTCGGGACAGGGGGCACTGAAGCTTTCTTT
-	-	TRBJ1-2	TRBV2	CASAQGRGNYGYTF	TGTGCCAGCGCACAGGGAAGGGGAAACTATGGCTACACCTTC
-	TRBD2	TRBJ2-1	TRBV5-1	CASSLVGLAGGTSYNEQFF	TGCGCCAGCAGCTTGGTAGGACTAGCGGGGGGGACTTCCTACAATGAGCAGTTCTTC
once	TRBD1	TRBJ1-2	TRBV4-3	CASSQLLPGQGGLRSGYTF	TGCGCCAGCAGCCAGTTACTTCCGGGACAGGGAGGGTTAAGGTCTGGCTACACCTTC
-	TRBD1	TRBJ2-7	TRBV4-1	CASSQDEGQGTYEQYF	TGCGCCAGCAGCCAAGATGAGGGACAGGGGACCTACGAGCAGTACTTC
-	-	TRBJ1-1	TRBV4-1	CASSHSPPEAFF	TGCGCCAGCAGCCACTCTCCCCCCGAAGCTTTCTTT
medium-sized	TRBD1	TRBJ1-4	TRBV5-1	CASSSSAGGLRKLFF	TGCGCCAGCAGCTCCTCGGCAGGGGGCCTCAGAAAACTGTTTTTT
-	-	TRBJ1-1	TRBV19	CASSQEGGYTEAFF	TGTGCCAGTAGCCAGGAGGGCGGGTACACTGAAGCTTTCTTT
-	-	TRBJ1-6	TRBV19	CASSIVSNSPLHF	TGTGCCAGTAGTATTGTATCCAATTCACCCCTCCACTTT
-	TRBD1	TRBJ2-1	TRBV9	CASSGQGMDNEQFF	TGTGCCAGCAGCGGACAGGGTATGGACAATGAGCAGTTCTTC
-	-	TRBJ2-7	TRBV7-2	CASSATAPSYEQYF	TGTGCCAGCAGCGCGACAGCGCCATCCTACGAGCAGTACTTC
-	TRBD1	TRBJ1-2	TRBV11-2	CASSGRDSYGYTF	TGTGCCAGCAGCGGCCGGGACAGCTATGGCTACACCTTC
-	TRBD1	TRBJ1-6	TRBV3-1/TRBV3-2	CASSQGRAGGYNSPLHF	TGTGCCAGCAGCCAAGGGCGGGCAGGGGGTTATAATTCACCCCTCCACTTT
-	TRBD1	TRBJ1-5	TRBV19	CASRIGQGRGGNQPQHF	TGTGCCAGTAGAATAGGACAGGGAAGGGGGGGCAATCAGCCCCAGCATTTT
-	TRBD1	TRBJ1-1	TRBV9	CASRKTGGRTEAFF	TGTGCCAGCCGTAAAACAGGGGGCAGGACTGAAGCTTTCTTT
-	-	TRBJ1-6	TRBV19	CASSAGIRGSPLHF	TGTGCCAGTAGTGCCGGAATCAGAGGATCACCCCTCCACTTT
-	TRBD2	TRBJ2-1	TRBV27	CASSLSTAGGREQFF	TGTGCCAGCAGTTTATCTACGGCGGGGGGACGAGAGCAGTTCTTC
-	TRBD1	TRBJ2-3	TRBV6-1	CASSEWQGASDTQYF	TGTGCCAGCAGTGAATGGCAGGGGGCGTCAGATACGCAGTATTTT
-	TRBD1	TRBJ1-4	TRBV2	CASLWDRANEKLFF	TGTGCCAGCTTATGGGACAGGGCTAATGAAAAACTGTTTTTT
-	-	TRBJ1-4	TRBV2	CASSPPGGANEKLFF	TGTGCCAGCAGTCCCCCGGGGGGGGCTAATGAAAAACTGTTTTTT
-	-	TRBJ2-1	TRBV7-9	CASSLARGPESYNEQFF	TGTGCCAGCAGCTTAGCGCGGGGGCCGGAATCCTACAATGAGCAGTTCTTC
-	-	TRBJ2-2	TRBV2	CASSEGQYTGELFF	TGTGCCAGCAGTGAAGGTCAATACACCGGGGAGCTGTTTTTT
once	TRBD2	TRBJ2-1	TRBV24-1	CATRALAGNEQFF	TGTGCCACCAGGGCCCTAGCGGGGAATGAGCAGTTCTTC
-	TRBD1	TRBJ1-1	TRBV2	CASGQGVIEAFF	TGTGCCAGTGGACAGGGGGTCATTGAAGCTTTCTTT
few	-	TRBJ1-1	TRBV18	CASSLAGSEAFF	TGTGCCAGCTCCCTCGCCGGGTCCGAAGCTTTCTTT
-	-	TRBJ1-2	TRBV5-6	CASSLVGPANYGYTF	TGTGCCAGCAGCTTGGTTGGGCCGGCTAACTATGGCTACACCTTC
-	-	TRBJ1-1	TRBV5-5	CASSLALGAGSAEAFF	TGTGCCAGCAGCTTGGCCTTGGGGGCAGGGTCGGCTGAAGCTTTCTTT
once	-	TRBJ1-5	TRBV5-6	CASSFRYSHQPQHF	TGTGCCAGCAGCTTCCGGTACAGCCATCAGCCCCAGCATTTT
once	TRBD1	TRBJ2-3	TRBV6-4	CASSDFNRGILDTQYF	TGTGCCAGCAGTGACTTTAACAGGGGAATTCTAGATACGCAGTATTTT
-	TRBD1	TRBJ1-2	TRBV5-6	CASSLTQGAQSNGYTF	TGTGCCAGCAGCTTGACCCAGGGGGCTCAATCTAATGGCTACACCTTC
-	-	TRBJ1-1	TRBV28	CAIPAGTAMNTEAFF	TGTGCCATCCCTGCCGGGACTGCAATGAACACTGAAGCTTTCTTT
-	-	TRBJ1-1	TRBV3-1/TRBV3-2	CASSHGWEAFF	TGTGCCAGCAGCCACGGGTGGGAAGCTTTCTTT
few	-	TRBJ1-1	TRBV5-5	CASSLARQINTEAFF	TGTGCCAGCAGCTTGGCTCGACAGATAAACACTGAAGCTTTCTTT
-	-	TRBJ1-2	TRBV3-1/TRBV3-2	CASRRGQNYGYTF	TGTGCCAGCAGACGCGGACAGAACTATGGCTACACCTTC
-	-	TRBJ1-2	TRBV5-1	CASSGSNYGYTF	TGCGCCAGCAGCGGGAGTAACTATGGCTACACCTTC
-	-	TRBJ2-1	TRBV4-1	CASSQEDGDSYNEQFF	TGCGCCAGCAGCCAAGAGGACGGGGACTCCTACAATGAGCAGTTCTTC
-	-	TRBJ1-1	TRBV5-1	CASSPGWKDLNTEAFF	TGCGCCAGCAGCCCGGGGTGGAAAGACTTAAACACTGAAGCTTTCTTT
-	TRBD2	TRBJ2-2	TRBV7-8	CASSQAGGRIGELFF	TGTGCCAGCAGCCAAGCGGGGGGGCGTATCGGGGAGCTGTTTTTT
-	TRBD1	TRBJ2-1	TRBV25-1	CASSQGQAQEQFF	TGTGCCAGCAGTCAAGGACAGGCCCAAGAGCAGTTCTTC
-	-	TRBJ1-2	TRBV7-2	CASSLTANYGYTF	TGTGCCAGCAGCTTAACAGCCAACTATGGCTACACCTTC
-	-	TRBJ2-1	TRBV11-2	CASSPRRGASYNEQFF	TGTGCCAGCAGCCCGAGGCGCGGGGCCTCCTACAATGAGCAGTTCTTC